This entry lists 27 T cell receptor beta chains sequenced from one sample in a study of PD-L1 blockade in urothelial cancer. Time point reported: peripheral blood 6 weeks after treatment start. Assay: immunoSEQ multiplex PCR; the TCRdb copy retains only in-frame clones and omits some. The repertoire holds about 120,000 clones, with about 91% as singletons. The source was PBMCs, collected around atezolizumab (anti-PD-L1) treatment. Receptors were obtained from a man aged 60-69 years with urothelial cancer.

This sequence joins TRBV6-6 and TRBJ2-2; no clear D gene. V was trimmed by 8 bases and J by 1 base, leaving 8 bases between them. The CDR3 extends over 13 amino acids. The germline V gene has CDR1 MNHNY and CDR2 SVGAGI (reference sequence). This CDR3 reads CASGTENTGELFF. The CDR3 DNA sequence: TGTGCCAGCGGTACAGAGAACACCGGGGAGCTGTTTTTT.

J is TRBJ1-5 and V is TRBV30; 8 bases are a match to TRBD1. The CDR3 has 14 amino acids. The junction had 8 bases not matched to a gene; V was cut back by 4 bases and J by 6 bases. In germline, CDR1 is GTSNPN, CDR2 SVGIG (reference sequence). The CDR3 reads CAWTSGQGGQPQHF. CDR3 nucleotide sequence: TGTGCCTGGACATCAGGACAGGGCGGTCAGCCCCAGCATTTT.

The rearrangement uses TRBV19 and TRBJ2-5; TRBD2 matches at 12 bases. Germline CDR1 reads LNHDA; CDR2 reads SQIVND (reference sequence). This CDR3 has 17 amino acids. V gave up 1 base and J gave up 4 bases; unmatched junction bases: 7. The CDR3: CASSIGGVLAGGETQYF. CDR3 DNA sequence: TGTGCCAGTAGTATAGGAGGCGTACTAGCGGGAGGAGAGACCCAGTACTTC. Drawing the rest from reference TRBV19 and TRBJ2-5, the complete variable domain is DGGITQSPKYLFRKEGQNVTLSCEQNLNHDAMYWYRQDPGQGLRLIYYSQIVNDFQKGDIAEGYSVSREKKESFPLTVTSAQKNPTAFYLCASSIGGVLAGGETQYFGPGTRLLVL.

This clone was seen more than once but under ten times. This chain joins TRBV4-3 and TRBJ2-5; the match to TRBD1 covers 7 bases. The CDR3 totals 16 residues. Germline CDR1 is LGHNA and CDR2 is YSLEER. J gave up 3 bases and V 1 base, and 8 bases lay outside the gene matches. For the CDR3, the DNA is TGCGCCAGCAGCCAAGGGGCTCGGACAGGCGAAGAGACCCAGTACTTC. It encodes CASSQGARTGEETQYF.

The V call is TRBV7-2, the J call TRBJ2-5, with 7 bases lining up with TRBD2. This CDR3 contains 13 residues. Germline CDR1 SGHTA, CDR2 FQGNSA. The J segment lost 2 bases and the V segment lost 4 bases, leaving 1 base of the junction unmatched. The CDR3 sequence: CASSYGGQETQYF. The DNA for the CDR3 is TGTGCCAGCAGCTACGGGGGGCAAGAGACCCAGTACTTC.

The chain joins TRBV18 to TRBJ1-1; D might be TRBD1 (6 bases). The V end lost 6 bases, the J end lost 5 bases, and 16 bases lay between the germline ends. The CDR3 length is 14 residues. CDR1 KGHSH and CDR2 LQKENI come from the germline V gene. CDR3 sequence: CASSRQNRDTEAFF. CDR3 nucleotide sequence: TGTGCCAGCTCCCGCCAGAACAGGGATACTGAAGCTTTCTTT.

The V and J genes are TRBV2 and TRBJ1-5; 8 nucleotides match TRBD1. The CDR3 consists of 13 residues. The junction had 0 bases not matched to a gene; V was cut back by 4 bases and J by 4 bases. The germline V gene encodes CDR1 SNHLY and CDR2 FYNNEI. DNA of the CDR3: TGTGCCAGCAGTGGGACAGGGAATCAGCCCCAGCATTTT. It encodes CASSGTGNQPQHF. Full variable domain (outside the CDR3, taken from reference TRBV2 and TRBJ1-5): EPEVTQTPSHQVTQMGQEVILRCVPISNHLYFYWYRQILGQKVEFLVSFYNNEISEKSEIFDDQFSVERPDGSNFTLKIRSTKLEDSAMYFCASSGTGNQPQHFGDGTRLSIL.

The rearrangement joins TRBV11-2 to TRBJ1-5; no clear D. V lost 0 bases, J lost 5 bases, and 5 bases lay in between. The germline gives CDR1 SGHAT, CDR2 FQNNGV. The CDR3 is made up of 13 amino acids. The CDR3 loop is CASSLEGDQPQHF. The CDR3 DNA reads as TGTGCCAGCAGCTTAGAGGGAGATCAGCCCCAGCATTTT.

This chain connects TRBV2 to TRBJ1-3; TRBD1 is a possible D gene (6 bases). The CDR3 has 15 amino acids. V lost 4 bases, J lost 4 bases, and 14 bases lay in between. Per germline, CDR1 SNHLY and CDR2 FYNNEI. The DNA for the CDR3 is TGTGCCAGCAGTGTGGGTCAGGGGATAGGAAACACCATATATTTT. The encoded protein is CASSVGQGIGNTIYF.

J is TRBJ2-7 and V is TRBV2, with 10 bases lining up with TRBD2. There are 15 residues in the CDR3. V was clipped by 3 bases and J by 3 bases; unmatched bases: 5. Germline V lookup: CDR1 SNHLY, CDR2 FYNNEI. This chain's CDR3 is CASSDLSSGSYEQYF. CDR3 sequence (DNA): TGTGCCAGCAGTGATTTGTCTAGCGGGAGCTACGAGCAGTACTTC.

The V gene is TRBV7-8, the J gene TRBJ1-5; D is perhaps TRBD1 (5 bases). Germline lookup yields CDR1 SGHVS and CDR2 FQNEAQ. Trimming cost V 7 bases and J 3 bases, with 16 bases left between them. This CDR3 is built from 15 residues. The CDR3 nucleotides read TGTGCCAGCACCAGATTGGGGCAGCACAATCAGCCCCAGCATTTT. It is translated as CASTRLGQHNQPQHF. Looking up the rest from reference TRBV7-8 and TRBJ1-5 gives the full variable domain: GAGVSQSPRYKVAKRGQDVALRCDPISGHVSLFWYQQALGQGPEFLTYFQNEAQLDKSGLPSDRFFAERPEGSVSTLKIQRTQQEDSAVYLCASTRLGQHNQPQHFGDGTRLSIL.

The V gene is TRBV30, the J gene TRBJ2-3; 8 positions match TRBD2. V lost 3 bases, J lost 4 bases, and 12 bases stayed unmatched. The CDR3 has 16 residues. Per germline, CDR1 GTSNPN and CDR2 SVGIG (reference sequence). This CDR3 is CAWRSPGLARADTQYF. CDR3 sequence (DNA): TGTGCCTGGAGGAGTCCCGGACTAGCACGGGCAGATACGCAGTATTTT.

CDR3 sequence (DNA): TGTGCCAGCAGCGGGGGGGCAGACACCGGGGAGCTGTTTTTT. Translation: CASSGGADTGELFF. The V call is TRBV13, the J call TRBJ2-2, with D perhaps matching TRBD2 (7 bases). V lost 5 bases to trimming and J lost 3 bases, with 10 bases between them. The germline CDR1 and CDR2 sequences are PRHDT and FYEKMQ (reference sequence). This CDR3 has 14 amino acids. Based on the CDR3 plus reference TRBV13 and TRBJ2-2, the full variable domain is AAGVIQSPRHLIKEKRETATLKCYPIPRHDTVYWYQQGPGQDPQFLISFYEKMQSDKGSIPDRFSAQQFSDYHSELNMSSLELGDSALYFCASSGGADTGELFFGEGSRLTVL.

The chain's CDR3 is CASAKNRDRAQNTEAFF. DNA of the CDR3: TGTGCTAGTGCCAAAAATCGGGACAGGGCCCAGAACACTGAAGCTTTCTTT. The gene calls are TRBV12-5 and TRBJ1-1, with 9 bases that match TRBD1. Trimming cost V 7 bases and J 1 base; bases outside gene matches: 13. Per the germline V gene, CDR1 is LGHNT and CDR2 is FRNRAP. The CDR3 is made up of 17 amino acids. The full variable domain, its missing parts supplied by reference TRBV12-5 and TRBJ1-1, is DARVTQTPRHKVTEMGQEVTMRCQPILGHNTVFWYRQTMMQGLELLAYFRNRAPLDDSGMPKDRFSAEMPDATLATLKIQPSEPRDSAVYFCASAKNRDRAQNTEAFFGQGTRLTVV.

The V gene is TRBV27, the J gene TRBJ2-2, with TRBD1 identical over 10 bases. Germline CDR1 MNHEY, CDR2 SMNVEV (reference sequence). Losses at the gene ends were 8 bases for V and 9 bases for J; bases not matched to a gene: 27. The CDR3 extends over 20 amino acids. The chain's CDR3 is CASRKAGTGATLGGAWELFF. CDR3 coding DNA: TGTGCCAGCCGCAAGGCCGGGACAGGGGCTACGTTAGGTGGAGCCTGGGAGCTGTTTTTT.

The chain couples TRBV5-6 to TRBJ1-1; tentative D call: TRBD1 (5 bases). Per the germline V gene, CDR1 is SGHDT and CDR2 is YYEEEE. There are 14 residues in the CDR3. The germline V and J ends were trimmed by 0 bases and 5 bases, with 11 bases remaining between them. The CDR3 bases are TGTGCCAGCAGCTTGGGTCCGGGGGAGACTGAAGCTTTCTTT. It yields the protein CASSLGPGETEAFF.

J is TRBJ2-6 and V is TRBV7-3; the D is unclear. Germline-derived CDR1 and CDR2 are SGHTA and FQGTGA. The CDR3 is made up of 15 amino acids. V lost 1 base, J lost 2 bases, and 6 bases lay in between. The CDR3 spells CASSLSAAGANVLTF. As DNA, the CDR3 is TGTGCCAGCAGCTTAAGTGCGGCTGGGGCCAACGTCCTGACTTTC.

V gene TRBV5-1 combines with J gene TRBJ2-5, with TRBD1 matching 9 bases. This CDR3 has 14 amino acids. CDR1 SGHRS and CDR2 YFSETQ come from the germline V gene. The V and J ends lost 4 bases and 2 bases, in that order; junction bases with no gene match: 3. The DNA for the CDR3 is TGCGCCAGCAGCGTCGGGACAGGGCAAGAGACCCAGTACTTC. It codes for CASSVGTGQETQYF.

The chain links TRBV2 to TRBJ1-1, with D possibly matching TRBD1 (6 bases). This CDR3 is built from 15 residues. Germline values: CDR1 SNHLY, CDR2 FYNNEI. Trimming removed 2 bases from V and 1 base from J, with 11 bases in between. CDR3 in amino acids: CASSEMGAENTEAFF. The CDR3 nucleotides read TGTGCCAGCAGTGAAATGGGGGCAGAGAACACTGAAGCTTTCTTT.

DNA of the CDR3: TGTGCCAGCAGCCCGGACTCCCCAGATACGCAGTATTTT. Translating it yields CASSPDSPDTQYF. This sequence joins TRBV6-5 and TRBJ2-3; TRBD2 is a possible D gene (5 bases). Trimming took 6 bases from V and 4 from J, leaving 11 bases between them. CDR3 size: 13 residues. Germline CDR1 and CDR2: MNHEY and SVGAGI.

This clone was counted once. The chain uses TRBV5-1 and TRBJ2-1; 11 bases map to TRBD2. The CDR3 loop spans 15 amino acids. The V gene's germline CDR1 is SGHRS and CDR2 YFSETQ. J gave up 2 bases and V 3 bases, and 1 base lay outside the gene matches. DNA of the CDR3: TGCGCCAGCAGCTCTAGCGGGGGGCCCTACAATGAGCAGTTCTTC. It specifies CASSSSGGPYNEQFF.

The CDR3 loop reads CASSAAGRTDTQYF. The CDR3 coding sequence is TGTGCCAGCAGCGCGGCGGGGAGGACAGATACGCAGTATTTT. V and J are TRBV7-3 and TRBJ2-3; TRBD2 is a possible D gene (6 bases). This CDR3 spans 14 amino acids. Trimming cost V 5 bases and J 3 bases, with 12 bases left between them. Germline V gives CDR1 SGHTA, CDR2 FQGTGA.

The CDR3 DNA sequence: TGCGCCAGCAGCCAAGACTGGGCAGTTACTAATGAGCAGTTCTTC. Translating gives CASSQDWAVTNEQFF. The chain joins TRBV4-3 to TRBJ2-1; D not certain. The CDR3 loop spans 15 amino acids. Trimming shortened V by 0 bases and J by 7 bases, and 13 bases separated the two germline ends. Germline-derived CDR1 and CDR2 are LGHNA and YSLEER.

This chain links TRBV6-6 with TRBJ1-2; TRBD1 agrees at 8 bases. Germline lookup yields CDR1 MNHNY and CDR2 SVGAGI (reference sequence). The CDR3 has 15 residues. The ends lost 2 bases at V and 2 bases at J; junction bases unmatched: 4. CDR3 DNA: TGTGCCAGCAGTTACCCCAGGGGGCAAAACTATGGCTACACCTTC. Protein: CASSYPRGQNYGYTF.

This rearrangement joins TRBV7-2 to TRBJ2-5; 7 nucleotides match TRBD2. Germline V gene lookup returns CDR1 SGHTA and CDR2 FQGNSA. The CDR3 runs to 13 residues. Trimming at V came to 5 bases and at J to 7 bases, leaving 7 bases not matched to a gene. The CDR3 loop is CASSAGVEGTQYF. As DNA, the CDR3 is TGTGCCAGCAGCGCGGGGGTGGAGGGGACCCAGTACTTC.

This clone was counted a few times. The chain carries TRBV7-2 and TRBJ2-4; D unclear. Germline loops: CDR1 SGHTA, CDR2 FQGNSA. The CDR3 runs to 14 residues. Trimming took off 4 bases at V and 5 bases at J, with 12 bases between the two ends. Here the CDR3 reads CASSYPHSQNIQYF. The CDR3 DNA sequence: TGTGCCAGCAGCTACCCCCACTCCCAAAACATTCAGTACTTC. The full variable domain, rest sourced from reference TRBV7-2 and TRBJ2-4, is GAGVSQSPSNKVTEKGKDVELRCDPISGHTALYWYRQSLGQGLEFLIYFQGNSAPDKSGLPSDRFSAERTGGSVSTLTIQRTQQEDSAVYLCASSYPHSQNIQYFGAGTRLSVL.

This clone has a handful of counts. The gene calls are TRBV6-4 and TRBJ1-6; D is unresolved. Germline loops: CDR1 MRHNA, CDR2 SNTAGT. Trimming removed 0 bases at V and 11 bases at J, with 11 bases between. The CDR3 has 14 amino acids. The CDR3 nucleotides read TGTGCCAGCAGTGACTCGGGCAGCTTGACACCCCTCCACTTT. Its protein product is CASSDSGSLTPLHF.